The clone carrying this TCR beta chain showed up just once. Antigen specificity is unknown. This entry comes from a study of T cell responses to AZD1222 COVID-19 vaccine. Produced via immunoSEQ multiplex PCR; TCRdb's table is partial and in-frame only. The table lists some 97,000 clones, around 87% of them singletons. Whole-study results and caveats: With two AZD1222 doses given, Spike-specific TCR breadth and depth both rose. Possibly, clonal diversity was underestimated; donors were largely white British and included more females. Just a handful of AZD1222 recipients were seropositive at baseline.

Losses at the gene ends were 6 bases for V and 2 bases for J; bases not matched to a gene: 9. This CDR3 has 15 amino acids. Germline V gene data show CDR1 as MNHEY and CDR2 as SVGAGI. The chain is built from TRBV6-5 and TRBJ2-7, with 8 bases lining up with TRBD2. The sequenced sample was peripheral blood, obtained on day 0 of MenACWY control vaccination. This clonotype originated in an adult in good health. This chain's CDR3 is CASSIRGGAPYEQYF. Here the CDR3 DNA reads TGTGCCAGCAGCATCCGGGGGGGGGCCCCCTACGAGCAGTACTTC.